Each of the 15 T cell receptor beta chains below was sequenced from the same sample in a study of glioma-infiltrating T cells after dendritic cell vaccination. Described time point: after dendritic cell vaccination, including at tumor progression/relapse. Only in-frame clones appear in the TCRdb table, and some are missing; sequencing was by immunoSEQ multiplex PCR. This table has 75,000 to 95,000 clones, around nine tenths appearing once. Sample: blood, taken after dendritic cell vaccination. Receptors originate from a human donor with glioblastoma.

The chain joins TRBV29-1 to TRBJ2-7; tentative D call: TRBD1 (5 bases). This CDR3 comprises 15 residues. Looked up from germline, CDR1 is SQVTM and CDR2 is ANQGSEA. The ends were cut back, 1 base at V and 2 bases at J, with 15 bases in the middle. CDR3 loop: CSVEGGIHGTYEQYF. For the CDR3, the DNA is TGCAGCGTTGAAGGGGGCATCCACGGAACCTACGAGCAGTACTTC.

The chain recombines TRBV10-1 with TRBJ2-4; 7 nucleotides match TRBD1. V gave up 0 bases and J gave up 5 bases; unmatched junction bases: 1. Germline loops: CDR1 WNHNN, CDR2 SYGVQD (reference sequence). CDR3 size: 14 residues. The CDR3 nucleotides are TGCGCCAGCAGTGAGTCCACAGGGGAAAACATTCAGTACTTC. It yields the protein CASSESTGENIQYF.

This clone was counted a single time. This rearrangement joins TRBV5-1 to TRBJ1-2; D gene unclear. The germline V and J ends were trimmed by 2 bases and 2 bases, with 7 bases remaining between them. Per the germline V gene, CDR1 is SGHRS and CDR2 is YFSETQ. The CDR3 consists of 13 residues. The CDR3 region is CASSFTENYGYTF. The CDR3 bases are TGCGCCAGCAGCTTTACAGAGAACTATGGCTACACCTTC.

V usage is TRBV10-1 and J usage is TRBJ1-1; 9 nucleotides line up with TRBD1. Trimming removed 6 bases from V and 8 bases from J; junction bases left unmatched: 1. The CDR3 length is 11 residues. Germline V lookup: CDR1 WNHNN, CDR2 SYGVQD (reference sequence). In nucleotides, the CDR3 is TGCGCCAGCAGGGGACAGGGAGAAGCTTTCTTT. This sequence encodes CASRGQGEAFF.

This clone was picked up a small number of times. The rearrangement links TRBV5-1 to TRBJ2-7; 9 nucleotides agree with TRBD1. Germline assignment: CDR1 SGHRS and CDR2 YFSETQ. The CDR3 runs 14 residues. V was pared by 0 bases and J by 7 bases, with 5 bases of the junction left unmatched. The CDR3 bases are TGCGCCAGCAGCTTGGGGGGGACAGGGAATGAGCAGTACTTC. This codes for CASSLGGTGNEQYF.

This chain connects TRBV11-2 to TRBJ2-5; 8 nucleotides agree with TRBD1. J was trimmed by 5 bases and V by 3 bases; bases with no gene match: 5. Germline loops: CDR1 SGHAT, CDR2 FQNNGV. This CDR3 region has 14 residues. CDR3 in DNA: TGTGCCAGCAGCTTCCGACAGGGGTTGGAGACCCAGTACTTC. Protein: CASSFRQGLETQYF. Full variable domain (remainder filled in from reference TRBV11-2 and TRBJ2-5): EAGVAQSPRYKIIEKRQSVAFWCNPISGHATLYWYQQILGQGPKLLIQFQNNGVVDDSQLPKDRFSAERLKGVDSTLKIQPAKLEDSAVYLCASSFRQGLETQYFGPGTRLLVL.

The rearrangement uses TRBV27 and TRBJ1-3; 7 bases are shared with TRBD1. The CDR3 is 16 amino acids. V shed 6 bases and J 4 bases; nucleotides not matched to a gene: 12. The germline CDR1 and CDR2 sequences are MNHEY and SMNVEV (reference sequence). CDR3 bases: TGTGCCAGCAGATCTCTAACAGGGGTGATCGGAAACACCATATATTTT. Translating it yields CASRSLTGVIGNTIYF.

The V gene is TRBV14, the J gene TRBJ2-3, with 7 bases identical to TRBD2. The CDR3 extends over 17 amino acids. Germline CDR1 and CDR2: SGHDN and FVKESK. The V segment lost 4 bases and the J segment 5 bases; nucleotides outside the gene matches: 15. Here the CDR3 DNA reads TGTGCCAGCAGCCCTCGCCCGGGACTAACGAAGGGAGATACGCAGTATTTT. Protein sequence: CASSPRPGLTKGDTQYF.

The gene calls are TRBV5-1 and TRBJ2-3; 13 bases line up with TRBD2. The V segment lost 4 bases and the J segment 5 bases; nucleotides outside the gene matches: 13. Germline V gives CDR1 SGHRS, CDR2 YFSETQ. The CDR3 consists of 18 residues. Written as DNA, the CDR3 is TGCGCCAGCAGCGGGGGTCGGACTAGCGGGAGTAAGGGAGATACGCAGTATTTT. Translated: CASSGGRTSGSKGDTQYF.

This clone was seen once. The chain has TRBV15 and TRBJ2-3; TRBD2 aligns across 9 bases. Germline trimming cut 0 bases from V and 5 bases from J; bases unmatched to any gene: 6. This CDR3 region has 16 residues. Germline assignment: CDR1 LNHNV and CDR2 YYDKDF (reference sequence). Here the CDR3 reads CATSRDLAGGQDTQYF. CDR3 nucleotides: TGTGCCACCAGCAGAGATTTGGCGGGAGGGCAAGATACGCAGTATTTT.

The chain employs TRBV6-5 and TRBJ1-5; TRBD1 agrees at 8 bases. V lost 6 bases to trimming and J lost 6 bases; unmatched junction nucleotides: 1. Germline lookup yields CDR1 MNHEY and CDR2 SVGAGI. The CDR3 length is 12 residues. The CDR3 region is CASRTGVQPQHF. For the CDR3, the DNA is TGTGCCAGCAGGACAGGGGTTCAGCCCCAGCATTTT.

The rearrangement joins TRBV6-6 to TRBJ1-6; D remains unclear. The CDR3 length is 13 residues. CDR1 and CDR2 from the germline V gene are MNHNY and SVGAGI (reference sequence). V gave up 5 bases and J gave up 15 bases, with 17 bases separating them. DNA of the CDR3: TGTGCCAGCAGTCAGCCTGATGGGCACCTCCTCCACTTT. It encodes CASSQPDGHLLHF.

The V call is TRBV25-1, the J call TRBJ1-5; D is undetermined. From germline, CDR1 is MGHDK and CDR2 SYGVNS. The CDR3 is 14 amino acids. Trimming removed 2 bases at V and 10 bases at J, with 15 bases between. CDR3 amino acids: CASSELRSVAPQHF. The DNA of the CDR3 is TGTGCCAGCAGTGAACTCCGTTCCGTAGCCCCCCAGCATTTT.

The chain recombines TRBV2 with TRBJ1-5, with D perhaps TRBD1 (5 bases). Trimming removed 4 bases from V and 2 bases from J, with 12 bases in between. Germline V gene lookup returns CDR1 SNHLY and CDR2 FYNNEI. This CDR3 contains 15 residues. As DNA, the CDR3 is TGTGCCAGCAGTGTTGCCGACAGAGGCAATCAGCCCCAGCATTTT. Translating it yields CASSVADRGNQPQHF. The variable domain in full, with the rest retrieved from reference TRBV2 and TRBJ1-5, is EPEVTQTPSHQVTQMGQEVILRCVPISNHLYFYWYRQILGQKVEFLVSFYNNEISEKSEIFDDQFSVERPDGSNFTLKIRSTKLEDSAMYFCASSVADRGNQPQHFGDGTRLSIL.

In DNA form, the CDR3 reads TGTGCCAGCAGCCGAGGGACTAGCGGGGCCTCCTACGAGCAGTACTTC. Translating gives CASSRGTSGASYEQYF. V usage is TRBV7-2 and J usage is TRBJ2-7; 13 positions match TRBD2. Germline CDR1 reads SGHTA; CDR2 reads FQGNSA. The junction had 4 bases not matched to a gene; V was cut back by 5 bases and J by 0 bases. This CDR3 has 16 amino acids. The full variable domain, rest sourced from reference TRBV7-2 and TRBJ2-7, is GAGVSQSPSNKVTEKGKDVELRCDPISGHTALYWYRQSLGQGLEFLIYFQGNSAPDKSGLPSDRFSAERTGGSVSTLTIQRTQQEDSAVYLCASSRGTSGASYEQYFGPGTRLTVT.